The present TCR beta chain was sequenced within a study of shared clonotypes between healthy human individuals. In the study overall: Sampling drew on donors who were a couple of women and a few men aged 18 to 49. CD4 naive cells filled three plates per donor, CD4 memory three, CD8 naive two and CD8 memory one.

Using immunoSEQ multiplex PCR, the repertoire was profiled, and TCRdb retains in-frame clones only, with some absent. The sample lists 1 million to 1.2 million clones, approximately 80% occurring once. Both subsets, CD45RA+ naive and CD45RA-negative memory, were split from the CD4+ cells. As for this clone: Its antigen remains unidentified.

Broader study findings: Several donors held about 5.1% of naive CD4 clonotypes in common.

The CDR3 extends over 14 amino acids. Trimming left V 6 bases short and J 1 base short, with 12 bases between. Germline V lookup: CDR1 LNHDA, CDR2 SQIVND (reference sequence). The receptor comes from a young man in good health. Some clones in this sample may be carry-over from other donors' samples. The V and J genes are TRBV19 and TRBJ1-1; D unresolved. The specimen was memory CD4+ T cells from PBMCs. Subset of the sample: CD45RA-negative fraction. CDR3 protein: CASRLRMGNTEAFF. The DNA for the CDR3 is TGTGCCAGTAGGTTGCGCATGGGGAACACTGAAGCTTTCTTT.